The 10 T cell receptor beta chains listed next were all sequenced from one sample in a study of regulatory T cells in long-lasting Graves disease. Building the TCR beta libraries relied on iRepertoire HTBI primers, and CDR3 regions underwent Arm-PCR. Each CDR3 protein is one row after TCRdb ran MiXCR on the multiplex PCR reads. The sample includes around 500,000 distinct CDR3 sequences, about 16% of them seen just once. Sample time point: newly diagnosed GD, antithyroid drugs for less than 3 months. From PBMCs, RNA was extracted and then used to make the TCR library. The sample was also reused in another study, on T cells in Graves' hyperthyroidism and ophthalmopathy.

Sample: peripheral blood mononuclear cells (PBMCs), taken at new diagnosis, from a patient treated with antithyroid drugs. Receptor source: a woman aged 40-60 years with Graves disease.

In its sample, this clonotype was seen many times. The rearrangement links TRBV24-1 to TRBJ2-7, with D perhaps TRBD2 (5 bases). The CDR3 extends over 17 amino acids. Per germline, CDR1 KGHDR and CDR2 SFDVKD. V was shortened by 4 bases and J by 3 bases, with 21 bases between the two germline ends. CDR3 DNA sequence: TGTGCCACCAGTGACGCCGGATCTCGGGGAAGACTCTACGAGCAGTACTTC. This gives the protein CATSDAGSRGRLYEQYF.

This clonotype was counted at least ten times. The V and J genes are TRBV5-5 and TRBJ2-7; D call uncertain. The V end was cut by 4 bases, the J end by 3 bases, with 5 bases between. CDR3 length: 11 amino acids. CDR1 SGHKS and CDR2 YYEKEE come from the germline V gene (reference sequence). The chain's CDR3 is CASSILYEQYF. Here the CDR3 DNA reads TGTGCCAGCAGCATACTCTACGAGCAGTACTTC. The full variable domain, in which reference TRBV5-5 and TRBJ2-7 provide the parts outside the CDR3, is DAGVTQSPTHLIKTRGQQVTLRCSPISGHKSVSWYQQVLGQGPQFIFQYYEKEERGRGNFPDRFSARQFPNYSSELNVNALLLGDSALYLCASSILYEQYFGPGTRLTVT.

The chain carries TRBV14 and TRBJ2-2; 12 bases fit TRBD2. The CDR3 totals 20 residues. Germline V gives CDR1 SGHDN, CDR2 FVKESK. The V gene end was trimmed by 0 bases and the J gene end by 3 bases; junction bases not matched to a gene: 11. CDR3: CASSQDLVLAGGPYTGELFF. The CDR3 nucleotides read TGTGCCAGCAGCCAAGATCTGGTGCTAGCGGGAGGGCCTTACACCGGGGAGCTGTTTTTT.

This clonotype was counted only a few times. The rearrangement links TRBV12-3 or TRBV12-4 to TRBJ1-4; possible D gene TRBD1, 6 bases. This CDR3 contains 16 residues. Between the trimmed V and J ends, which lost 6 bases and 7 bases, there was a span of 21 bases. The CDR3 region is CASSPTGGRLGEKLFF. CDR3 sequence (DNA): TGTGCCAGCAGCCCAACTGGGGGCAGGTTGGGTGAAAAACTGTTTTTT.

This clonotype came up a few times. The chain combines TRBV5-1 with TRBJ2-7; D is uncertain. The CDR3 totals 14 residues. CDR1 SGHRS and CDR2 YFSETQ come from the germline V gene. Trimming removed 4 bases from V and 0 bases from J, with 11 bases in between. CDR3 DNA: TGCGCCAGCAGCCGGGCCGATTTCTCCTACGAGCAGTACTTC. Protein: CASSRADFSYEQYF.

This clonotype showed up just a few times. V is TRBV9 and J is TRBJ2-1, with 7 bases lining up with TRBD2. Losses at the gene ends were 4 bases for V and 4 bases for J; bases not matched to a gene: 5. The CDR3 is 14 residues long. The germline V gene has CDR1 SGDLS and CDR2 YYNGEE. CDR3 amino acids: CASSLWGGYNEQFF. In nucleotides, the CDR3 is TGTGCCAGCAGCCTGTGGGGGGGGTACAATGAGCAGTTCTTC.

This clonotype appeared many times. The chain carries TRBV5-1 and TRBJ1-1; D is possibly TRBD1 (6 bases). The V and J ends lost 4 bases and 4 bases respectively, with 17 bases between them. The CDR3 covers 15 residues. Germline V gives CDR1 SGHRS, CDR2 YFSETQ. Here the CDR3 DNA reads TGCGCCAGCAGCCTACAGGGCTGGGGGCGCACTGAAGCTTTCTTT. It specifies CASSLQGWGRTEAFF.

This clonotype showed up many times. The rearrangement joins TRBV5-1 to TRBJ2-1; 7 bases are a match to TRBD2. Germline lookup yields CDR1 SGHRS and CDR2 YFSETQ. There are 15 residues in the CDR3. J lost 2 bases, V lost 4 bases, and 6 bases had no gene match. The CDR3 DNA sequence: TGCGCCAGCAGCACAACGACTAGCCCCTACAATGAGCAGTTCTTC. It codes for CASSTTTSPYNEQFF.

This clonotype has at least ten counts. This chain uses TRBV2 with TRBJ2-5, with D hard to call. The V gene lost 0 bases and the J gene lost 5 bases, with 4 bases spanning the gap. The CDR3 has 12 amino acids. Germline V lookup: CDR1 SNHLY, CDR2 FYNNEI. CDR3 sequence: CASSEADETQYF. The DNA for the CDR3 is TGTGCCAGCAGTGAAGCGGACGAGACCCAGTACTTC.

This clonotype was recorded at least ten times. This rearrangement joins TRBV28 to TRBJ2-3, with 12 positions matching TRBD2. The CDR3 length is 16 residues. With V trimmed by 5 bases and J by 0 bases, 3 bases remained unmatched. From germline, CDR1 is MDHEN and CDR2 SYDVKM. The CDR3 DNA follows: TGTGCCAGCAGTCTAGCGGGGGGGACTAGCACAGATACGCAGTATTTT. Translation: CASSLAGGTSTDTQYF.